This T cell receptor beta chain is from a study of cytomegalovirus exposure and HLA in healthy donors. V trimming: 9 bases; J trimming: 4 bases; junction bases outside the gene matches: 0. Germline V gene data show CDR1 as SNHLY and CDR2 as FYNNEI. The CDR3 length is 13 residues. Primers: 60 Vbeta forward and 13 Jbeta reverse. As originally analysed: Roughly 11 million shared chains were among the roughly 78 million unique TCR beta chains that a later analysis counted. The protocol was immunoSEQ multiplex PCR, while the TCRdb copy is restricted to in-frame clones and leaves out a portion. The V and J calls and the clone size are those of that table, but D and trimming were determined from the DNA. This table holds about 200,000 clones, 70% to 90% found once.

This receptor was identified in a woman aged 25 to 39 in good health and CMV-seronegative. This sequence joins TRBV2 and TRBJ2-1, with 13 bases identical to TRBD2. The source material was PBMCs. The CDR3 spells CARGLAGYNEQFF. CDR3 DNA sequence: TGTGCCAGGGGACTAGCGGGGTACAATGAGCAGTTCTTC.